What follows describes a single TCR beta chain. Antigen specificity is unknown. Researchers amplified the TCR beta CDR3 regions from RNA transcripts. The HTBI primer set drove a first-round RT-PCR of the TCR CDR3. TCRdb redid the calling of the multiplex PCR reads with MiXCR, one entry per CDR3 protein. The table includes a few hundred thousand distinct CDR3 sequences, about 22% detected once. These data are taken from a study of T cells in Graves' hyperthyroidism and ophthalmopathy. V shed 6 bases and J 1 base; nucleotides not matched to a gene: 1. Germline values: CDR1 LGHNT, CDR2 FRNRAP. CDR3 length: 14 residues. Whole-study results and caveats: The model predicted ophthalmopathy a median around seven months before onset.

About 10 ml fresh peripheral blood yielded the PBMCs. Sequenced input: blood. The TCR comes from a woman in her 70s with Graves' ophthalmopathy. The chain joins TRBV12-5 to TRBJ2-4, with 9 bases matching TRBD1. CDR3 sequence (DNA): TGTGCTAGTGGACAGGGGGCGGCCAAAAACATTCAGTACTTC. Translation gives CASGQGAAKNIQYF.